The sequence of this T cell receptor beta chain was determined in a study of CD8 T cells in ankylosing spondylitis (dated 2017 in TCRdb). Concerning the study at large: To find TCR variants linked to disease, the study profiled T cell receptor beta repertoires in ankylosing spondylitis patients and healthy donors. In total, the full study cohort was made up of some 100 healthy donors and 25 ankylosing spondylitis patients. Peripheral blood samples were taken, and synovial fluid was additionally collected from ankylosing spondylitis patients.

Including the terminal cysteine and phenylalanine, the CDR3 comprises 15 residues. Kept here is only the CDR3 DNA, which spans 45 bases and is read in frame from base 1. V loses 3 bases at its end and J loses 2 bases; junction bases beyond the gene matches: 4. On this clonotype itself: Its specific antigen is unknown. Base qualities are not recorded, but no much larger clone differs from it by a single base.

Summary of the overall study and its limitations: Some motif variants had previously been reported in the synovial fluid and blood of reactive arthritis patients, which suggests shared mechanisms of disease initiation. Blood from ankylosing spondylitis patients appeared to be characterized by a TCR beta motif made up of fewer than ten highly homologous amino acid variants. Significant enrichment of the disease-linked clones was reported in matched synovial fluid samples from ankylosing spondylitis patients. The disease-linked clones had a CD8+ phenotype and were found at relatively low frequencies in peripheral blood.

Reads for this sample came from an Illumina HiSeq 2500. Quantitative 5'-RACE with molecular barcodes was the method used to prepare the TCR beta libraries. The authors processed their data as follows. A new computational method, built on a probabilistic model of VDJ rearrangement, was used to identify disease-linked TCR variants. The public reads were quality trimmed at Q25 with fastp and then assembled into clones with MiXCR by TCRdb, keeping productive beta chains. Rows matching on CDR3 protein sequence are summarized as one entry with the most common DNA and genes. The V and J calls follow TCRdb's processing rather than the paper's. The sample table lists around 300,000 distinct CDR3 sequences, approximately 10% of them with a count of one. Jointly, the top ten make up 9.1% of the sample.

This chain is built from TRBV12-3 or TRBV12-4 and TRBJ2-5, and 9 junction bases match TRBD2. The TCR was taken from a female donor with ankylosing spondylitis or in good health (not recorded which). The sequenced material came from blood, either unsorted or a sorted T cell fraction (not recorded which). The nucleotides are TGTGCCAGCAGTTTCAAGCGGGGGGTTCAAGAGACCCAGTACTTC. This gives the protein CASSFKRGVQETQYF.